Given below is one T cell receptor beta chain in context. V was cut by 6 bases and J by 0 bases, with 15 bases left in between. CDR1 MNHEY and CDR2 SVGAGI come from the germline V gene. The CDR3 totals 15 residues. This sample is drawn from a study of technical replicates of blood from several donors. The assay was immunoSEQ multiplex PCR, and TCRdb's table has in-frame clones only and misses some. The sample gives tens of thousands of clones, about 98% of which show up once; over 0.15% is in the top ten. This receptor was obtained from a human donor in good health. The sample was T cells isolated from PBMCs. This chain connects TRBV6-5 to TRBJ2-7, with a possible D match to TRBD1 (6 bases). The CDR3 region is CASRQRQVSSYEQYF. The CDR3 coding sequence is TGTGCCAGCAGACAAAGACAGGTTAGCTCCTACGAGCAGTACTTC.